The source of this T cell receptor (beta chain) is a study of blood T cell repertoires in COVID-19. Across the study: T cells, B-cell-depleted T cells, or PBMCs supplied cDNA or gDNA.

In the original processing: From reference gene primer amplification, estimates of nucleated cell counts were derived. The protocol was immunoSEQ multiplex PCR, while the TCRdb copy is restricted to in-frame clones and leaves out a portion. That table supplies the V and J calls and clone size; D and trimming were determined from the DNA. This table has 260,000 or so clones, roughly 86% appearing once. The CDR3 spans 15 residues. The V and J ends lost 2 bases and 5 bases respectively, with 13 bases between them. Germline V gene data show CDR1 as MNHEY and CDR2 as SVGEGT. Across about two dozen US areas, participants ranged in age from about 18 to 90 years. Cohorts were determined from participant-reported clinical history.

The sequenced sample was PBMCs or T cells enriched from blood (not recorded which). The receptor's source is a woman aged 30 to 39 with acute COVID-19. The J gene is TRBJ1-5, the V gene TRBV6-2 or TRBV6-3, with D perhaps matching TRBD1 (5 bases). The CDR3 sequence is CASSYKGREDQPQHF. The CDR3 nucleotides read TGTGCCAGCAGTTACAAGGGCAGGGAAGATCAGCCCCAGCATTTT.